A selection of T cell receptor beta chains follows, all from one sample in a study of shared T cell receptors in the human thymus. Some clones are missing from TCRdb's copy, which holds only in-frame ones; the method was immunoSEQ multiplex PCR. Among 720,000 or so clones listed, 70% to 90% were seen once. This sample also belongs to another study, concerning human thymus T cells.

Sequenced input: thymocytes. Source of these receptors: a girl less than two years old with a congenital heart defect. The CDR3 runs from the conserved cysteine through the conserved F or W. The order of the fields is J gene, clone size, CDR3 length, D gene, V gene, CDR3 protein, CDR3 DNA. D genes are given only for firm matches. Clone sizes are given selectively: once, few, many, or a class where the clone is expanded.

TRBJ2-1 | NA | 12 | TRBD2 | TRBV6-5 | CASSIAGNEQFF | TGTGCCAGCAGCATAGCGGGCAATGAGCAGTTCTTC
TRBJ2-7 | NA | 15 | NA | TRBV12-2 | CASRWTGTASYEQYF | TGTGCAAGTCGCTGGACCGGGACAGCATCCTACGAGCAGTACTTC
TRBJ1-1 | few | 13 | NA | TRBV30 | CAWSVVRWTEAFF | TGTGCCTGGAGTGTAGTCAGGTGGACTGAAGCTTTCTTT
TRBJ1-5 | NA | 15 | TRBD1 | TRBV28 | CASSWGQGRNQPQHF | TGTGCCAGCAGTTGGGGACAGGGGCGAAATCAGCCCCAGCATTTT
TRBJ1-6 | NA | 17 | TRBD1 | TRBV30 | CAWSPLRDRLYNSPLHF | TGTGCCTGGAGCCCCCTGAGGGACAGACTCTATAATTCACCCCTCCACTTT
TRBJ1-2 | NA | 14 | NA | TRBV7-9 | CASSQQGTNYGYTF | TGTGCCAGCAGCCAACAGGGAACTAACTATGGCTACACCTTC
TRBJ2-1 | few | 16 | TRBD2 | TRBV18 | CASSPTSGDSYNEQFF | TGTGCCAGCTCACCCACTAGCGGTGACTCCTACAATGAGCAGTTCTTC
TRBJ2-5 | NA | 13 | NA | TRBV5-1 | CATKSAEVGTQYF | TGCGCCACCAAGTCGGCGGAAGTTGGGACCCAGTACTTC
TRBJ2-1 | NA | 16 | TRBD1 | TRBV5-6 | CASRSGTGSSYNEQFF | TGTGCCAGCAGGTCCGGGACAGGGAGCTCCTACAATGAGCAGTTCTTC
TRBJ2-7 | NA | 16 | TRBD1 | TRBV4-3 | CASSQGGWDRVDEQYF | TGCGCCAGCAGCCAAGGTGGGTGGGACAGGGTCGACGAGCAGTACTTC
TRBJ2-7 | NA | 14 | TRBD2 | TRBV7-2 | CASSLVLAGGSQYF | TGTGCCAGCAGCTTAGTCCTAGCGGGGGGTTCGCAGTACTTC
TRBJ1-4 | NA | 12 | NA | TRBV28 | CASRPSGSPDIF | TGTGCCAGCAGACCTTCGGGGTCCCCGGATATTTTT
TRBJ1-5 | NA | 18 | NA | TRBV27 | CASSLFKSPMGGNQPQHF | TGTGCCAGCAGTTTATTTAAGTCCCCTATGGGAGGGAATCAGCCCCAGCATTTT
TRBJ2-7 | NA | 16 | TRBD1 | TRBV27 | CASRRDREFPLYEQYF | TGTGCCAGCAGACGTGACAGGGAATTTCCCCTATACGAGCAGTACTTC
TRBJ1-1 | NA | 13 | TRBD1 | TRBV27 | CASLEQGAAEAFF | TGTGCCAGCTTAGAACAGGGGGCCGCTGAAGCTTTCTTT
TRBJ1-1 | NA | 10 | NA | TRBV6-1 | CASSRREAFF | TGTGCCAGCAGTCGGCGGGAAGCTTTCTTT
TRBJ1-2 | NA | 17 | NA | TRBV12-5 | CASGFNRDPSPNYGYTF | TGTGCTAGTGGTTTTAACCGGGATCCAAGTCCTAACTATGGCTACACCTTC
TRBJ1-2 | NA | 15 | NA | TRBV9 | CASSVGPGTGHRPSF | NA
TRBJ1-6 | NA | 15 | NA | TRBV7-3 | CASSPGIGYDSPLHF | TGTGCCAGCAGTCCAGGGATCGGGTATGATTCACCCCTCCACTTT
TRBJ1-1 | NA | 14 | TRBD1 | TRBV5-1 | CASSSGQGNTEAFF | TGCGCCAGCAGCTCTGGACAGGGGAACACTGAAGCTTTCTTT
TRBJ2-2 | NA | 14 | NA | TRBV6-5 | CASKTGACDGELFF | TGTGCCAGCAAGACAGGAGCGTGTGACGGGGAGCTGTTTTTT
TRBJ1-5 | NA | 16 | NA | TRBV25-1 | CASSDGWGDSNQPQHF | TGTGCCAGCAGTGACGGTTGGGGAGATAGCAATCAGCCCCAGCATTTT
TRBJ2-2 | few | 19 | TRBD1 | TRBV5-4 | CASSFPPLPGQGNTGELFF | TGTGCCAGCAGCTTCCCCCCTCTTCCGGGACAGGGGAACACCGGGGAGCTGTTTTTT
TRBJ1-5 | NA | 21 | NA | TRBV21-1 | CASSKGISPGQGLYSNQPQHF | TGTGCCAGCAGCAAAGGGATTTCCCCGGGACAGGGACTATATAGCAATCAGCCCCAGCATTTT
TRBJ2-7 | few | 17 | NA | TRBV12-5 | CASGLWAFLMEPYEQYF | TGTGCTAGTGGTTTGTGGGCGTTTTTAATGGAACCCTACGAGCAGTACTTC
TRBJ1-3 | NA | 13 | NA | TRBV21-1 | CASSSTSGNTIYF | TGTGCCAGCAGCAGCACAAGTGGAAACACCATATATTTT
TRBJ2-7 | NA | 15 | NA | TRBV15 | CATSTISGSSYEQYF | TGTGCCACCAGTACTATATCAGGGTCCTCCTACGAGCAGTACTTC
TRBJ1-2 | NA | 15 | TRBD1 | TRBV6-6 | CATTTGPSGDYGYTF | TGTGCCACTACGACAGGGCCTTCAGGCGACTATGGCTACACCTTC
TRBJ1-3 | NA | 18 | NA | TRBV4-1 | CASSQVPGHLDSGNTIYF | TGCGCCAGCAGCCAAGTTCCTGGACATTTGGACTCTGGAAACACCATATATTTT
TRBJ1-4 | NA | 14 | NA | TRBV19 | CASSAGANNEKLFF | TGTGCCAGTAGTGCGGGAGCGAATAATGAAAAACTGTTTTTT
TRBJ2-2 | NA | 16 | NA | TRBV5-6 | CASKPFGSVNTGELFF | TGTGCCAGCAAGCCGTTCGGGTCAGTAAACACCGGGGAGCTGTTTTTT
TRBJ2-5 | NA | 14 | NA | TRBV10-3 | CAISEIRGQETQYF | TGTGCCATCAGTGAGATCAGGGGCCAAGAGACCCAGTACTTC
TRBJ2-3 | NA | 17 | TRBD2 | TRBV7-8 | CASSLDLRTSSTDTQYF | TGTGCCAGCAGCTTAGATCTCAGGACTAGCAGCACAGATACGCAGTATTTT
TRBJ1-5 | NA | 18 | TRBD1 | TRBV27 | CASSRRGQGYSSNQPQHF | TGTGCCAGCAGTCGCAGGGGGCAGGGATATTCTAGCAATCAGCCCCAGCATTTT
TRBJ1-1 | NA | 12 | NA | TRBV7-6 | CASSSGGLTAFF | TGTGCCAGCAGCTCGGGCGGGCTCACGGCTTTCTTT
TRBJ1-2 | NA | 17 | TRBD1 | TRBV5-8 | CASSLIGEDRLFYGYTF | TGTGCCAGCAGCTTGATAGGGGAGGACAGGCTTTTCTATGGCTACACCTTC
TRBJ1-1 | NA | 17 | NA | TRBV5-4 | CASSLATLTGRGTEAFF | TGTGCCAGCAGCCTAGCTACCCTCACAGGGAGAGGGACTGAAGCTTTCTTT
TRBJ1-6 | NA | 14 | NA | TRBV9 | CASSVESYNSPLHF | TGTGCCAGCAGCGTAGAATCCTATAATTCCCCCCTCCACTTT
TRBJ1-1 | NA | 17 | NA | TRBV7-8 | CASSFDLQGSQSTEAFF | TGTGCCAGCAGCTTTGATCTCCAGGGAAGTCAAAGCACTGAAGCTTTCTTT
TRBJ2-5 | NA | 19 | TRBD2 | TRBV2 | CASRPPGTSGGASQETQYF | TGTGCCAGCCGGCCACCCGGGACTAGCGGGGGGGCCTCTCAAGAGACCCAGTACTTC
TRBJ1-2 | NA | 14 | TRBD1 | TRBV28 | CASSGQGYNYGYTF | TGTGCCAGCAGTGGACAGGGTTATAACTATGGCTACACCTTC
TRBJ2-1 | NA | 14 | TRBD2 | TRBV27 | CASRGLVSYNEQFF | TGTGCCAGCAGGGGACTAGTTTCCTACAATGAGCAGTTCTTC
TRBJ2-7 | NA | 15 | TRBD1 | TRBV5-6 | CASSLEDRSSYEQYF | TGTGCCAGCAGCTTGGAGGACAGGAGCTCCTACGAGCAGTACTTC
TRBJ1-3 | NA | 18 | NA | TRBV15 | CATMKRNREMSSGNTIYF | TGTGCCACAATGAAAAGGAACAGGGAGATGAGCTCTGGAAACACCATATATTTT
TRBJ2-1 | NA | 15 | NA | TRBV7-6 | CASSPRRASYNEQFF | TGTGCCAGCAGCCCTCGGCGGGCCTCCTACAATGAGCAGTTCTTC
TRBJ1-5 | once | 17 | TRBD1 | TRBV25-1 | CARNYGTGLATNQPQHF | TGTGCCAGAAACTACGGGACAGGGCTCGCCACCAATCAGCCCCAGCATTTT
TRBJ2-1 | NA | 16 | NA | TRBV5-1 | CASSVEDCGPHNEQFF | TGCGCCAGCAGCGTGGAAGACTGCGGCCCCCACAATGAGCAGTTCTTC
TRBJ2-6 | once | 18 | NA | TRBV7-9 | CASSRAQGGRAGANVLTF | TGTGCCAGCAGCCGTGCCCAGGGGGGTCGGGCTGGGGCCAACGTCCTGACTTTC
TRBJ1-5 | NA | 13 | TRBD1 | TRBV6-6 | CASSPRQGQPQHF | TGTGCCAGCAGTCCGAGACAGGGTCAGCCCCAGCATTTT
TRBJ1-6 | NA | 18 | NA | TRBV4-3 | CASSQRGKGISYNSPLHF | TGCGCCAGCAGCCAAAGGGGCAAAGGGATCTCCTATAATTCACCCCTCCACTTT
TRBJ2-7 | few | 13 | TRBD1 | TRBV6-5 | CASSWGQGNEQYF | TGTGCCAGCAGTTGGGGACAGGGTAACGAGCAGTACTTC
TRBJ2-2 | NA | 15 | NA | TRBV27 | CASSSPRSNTGELFF | TGTGCCAGCAGTTCTCCTAGGTCGAACACCGGGGAGCTGTTTTTT